The 30 T cell receptor beta chains below come from one sample, sequenced in a study of cytomegalovirus exposure and HLA in healthy donors. PCR was performed using 60 Vbeta and 13 Jbeta primers. Only in-frame clones appear in the TCRdb table, and some are missing; sequencing was by immunoSEQ multiplex PCR. Of approximately 140,000 clones in the sample, approximately 79% were seen once. The sample comprised PBMCs. Receptor source: a man aged 45-60 years in good health and CMV-seropositive.

The chain is built from TRBV5-1 and TRBJ2-7; D perhaps matches TRBD1 (6 bases). Germline values: CDR1 SGHRS, CDR2 YFSETQ. V shed 2 bases and J shed 5 bases, with 14 bases lying between them. The CDR3 has 14 amino acids. The CDR3 loop is CASSFRIRDNEQYF. CDR3 DNA sequence: TGCGCCAGCAGCTTTCGGATCAGGGACAACGAGCAGTACTTC.

This clone was found a few times. The chain couples TRBV19 to TRBJ2-2, with a weak D call TRBD2 (5 bases). The CDR3 has 15 residues. Germline values: CDR1 LNHDA, CDR2 SQIVND (reference sequence). Deletions cut 3 bases from V and 2 bases from J, with 10 bases between. The CDR3 sequence is CASSIILVNTGELFF. CDR3 nucleotides: TGTGCCAGTAGTATCATACTAGTAAACACCGGGGAGCTGTTTTTT.

As for this clone: The junction departs from germline at one end; a sequencing error may be responsible. The chain carries TRBV7-9 and TRBJ2-7, with D unresolved. CDR1 is SEHNR and CDR2 is FQNEAQ in the germline V gene (reference sequence). The CDR3 is made up of 11 amino acids. The CDR3 DNA reads as TGTTCCAGCAGCTCCAACTACGAGCAGTACTTC. Residues: CSSSSNYEQYF.

V is TRBV6-1 and J is TRBJ2-1, with D maybe TRBD2 (6 bases). The length of the CDR3 is 15 residues. Germline CDR1 is MNHNS and CDR2 is SASEGT. V dropped 7 bases and J dropped 0 bases, with 13 bases sitting between them. The CDR3 region has the DNA TGTGCCAGCACTCCGGACGGGGGCTCCTACAATGAGCAGTTCTTC. It specifies CASTPDGGSYNEQFF.

V and J are TRBV11-2 and TRBJ2-7; the D is unclear. V dropped 5 bases and J dropped 0 bases, with 11 bases sitting between them. The CDR3 sequence is 14 residues long. Germline lookup yields CDR1 SGHAT and CDR2 FQNNGV. Here the CDR3 reads CASSPDTFSYEQYF. The CDR3 coding sequence is TGTGCCAGCAGCCCCGACACCTTCTCCTACGAGCAGTACTTC. Supplemented by reference TRBV11-2 and TRBJ2-7, the full variable domain reads EAGVAQSPRYKIIEKRQSVAFWCNPISGHATLYWYQQILGQGPKLLIQFQNNGVVDDSQLPKDRFSAERLKGVDSTLKIQPAKLEDSAVYLCASSPDTFSYEQYFGPGTRLTVT.

The CDR3 nucleotides read TGTGCCAGCAGCGTAGCGGGTGGGCGACAAGGGGAGGGGGGCCACGAGCAGTACTTC. Translation: CASSVAGGRQGEGGHEQYF. V usage is TRBV9 and J usage is TRBJ2-5; D may be TRBD2 (7 bases). The J call is uncertain, as TRBJ2-7 better fits the DNA end. This CDR3 is 19 amino acids long. CDR1 SGDLS and CDR2 YYNGEE come from the germline V gene.

The V call is TRBV6-4, the J call TRBJ2-1; maybe TRBD2 (6 bases). The germline CDR1 and CDR2 sequences are MRHNA and SNTAGT. Trimming left V 6 bases short and J 6 bases short, with 18 bases between. This CDR3 region has 15 residues. This CDR3 reads CASSEMGLASNEQFF. CDR3 DNA sequence: TGTGCCAGCAGCGAAATGGGGCTAGCGAGCAATGAGCAGTTCTTC.

With regard to this clone: Germline is not matched at one junction end, which may reflect a read error. J is TRBJ1-1 and V is TRBV7-8; weak D call: TRBD1 (6 bases). Germline CDR1 SGHVS, CDR2 FQNEAQ. This CDR3 has 18 amino acids. The CDR3 bases are TGTGCCAGCGGCTTAGATCGGGGGGCGCTCCGGTTGGGCACTGAAGCTTTCTTT. Protein: CASGLDRGALRLGTEAFF.

DNA of the CDR3: TGCGCCAGCAGCTTGGTTGGCGGGAGGCAGTACAATGAGCAGTTCTTC. Its translation: CASSLVGGRQYNEQFF. The chain recombines TRBV5-1 with TRBJ2-1; TRBD2 matches at 8 bases. The germline CDR1 and CDR2 sequences are SGHRS and YFSETQ. CDR3 length: 16 residues. V lost 0 bases to trimming and J lost 4 bases; unmatched junction nucleotides: 6.

The V gene is TRBV27, the J gene TRBJ2-5, with 14 bases matching TRBD2. The CDR3 covers 14 residues. CDR1 is MNHEY and CDR2 is SMNVEV in the germline V gene (reference sequence). The junction had 6 bases not matched to a gene; V was cut back by 10 bases and J by 5 bases. The CDR3 nucleotides read TGTGCCACGGGACTAGCGGGAGTTGCTGAGACCCAGTACTTC. The encoded protein is CATGLAGVAETQYF.

The chain couples TRBV5-8 to TRBJ2-2; perhaps TRBD1 as D (6 bases). V was cut by 0 bases and J by 3 bases, with 12 bases left in between. Germline values: CDR1 SGHTS, CDR2 YDEGEE. The length of the CDR3 is 16 residues. The CDR3: CASSLGRGGDTGELFF. Written as DNA, the CDR3 is TGTGCCAGCAGCTTGGGCAGGGGTGGTGACACCGGGGAGCTGTTTTTT.

The chain carries TRBV7-9 and TRBJ2-5; 10 bases align to TRBD1. In germline, CDR1 is SEHNR, CDR2 FQNEAQ (reference sequence). The CDR3 length is 15 residues. V trimming: 3 bases; J trimming: 7 bases; junction bases outside the gene matches: 8. CDR3 loop: CASSFGTGDHGTQYF. DNA for the CDR3: TGTGCCAGCAGCTTCGGGACAGGGGATCATGGGACCCAGTACTTC.

This chain links TRBV27 with TRBJ2-6, with D hard to call. The germline V gene encodes CDR1 MNHEY and CDR2 SMNVEV (reference sequence). CDR3 length: 16 residues. Trimming pared 1 base from V and 0 bases from J, leaving 7 bases between. CDR3 in DNA: TGTGCCAGCAGTTTATACGCGAGCTCTGGGGCCAACGTCCTGACTTTC. Protein product: CASSLYASSGANVLTF.

The chain has TRBV5-4 and TRBJ2-7, with 8 bases that match TRBD1. V was pared by 4 bases and J by 3 bases, with 6 bases of the junction left unmatched. The CDR3 contains 14 residues. The germline V gene has CDR1 SGHNT and CDR2 YYREEE (reference sequence). DNA of the CDR3: TGTGCCAGCAGCCTACAGGGGGGTGGCTACGAGCAGTACTTC. Residues: CASSLQGGGYEQYF.

The chain has TRBV5-1 and TRBJ2-2; TRBD2 aligns across 8 bases. This CDR3 is 19 amino acids long. Looked up from germline, CDR1 is SGHRS and CDR2 is YFSETQ. V lost 3 bases to trimming and J lost 0 bases; unmatched junction nucleotides: 13. Written as DNA, the CDR3 is TGCGCCAGCAGCTATCGGGGACTAGGGGTCAGGGCGAACACCGGGGAGCTGTTTTTT. Protein: CASSYRGLGVRANTGELFF.

V gene TRBV28 combines with J gene TRBJ1-1; a weak D match, TRBD1 (5 bases). Between the trimmed V and J ends, which lost 3 bases and 1 base, there was a span of 12 bases. The length of the CDR3 is 15 residues. Germline V CDR1 and CDR2: MDHEN, SYDVKM. The CDR3 sequence is CASSFYRGANTEAFF. As DNA, the CDR3 is TGTGCCAGCAGTTTTTATAGGGGCGCGAACACTGAAGCTTTCTTT.

This clone was seen only once. This rearrangement joins TRBV18 to TRBJ2-7; TRBD1 aligns across 8 bases. The CDR3 extends over 13 amino acids. After removal of 8 bases from V and 5 bases from J, the junction contained 8 bases not matched to a gene. Germline CDR1 KGHSH, CDR2 LQKENI. The CDR3 nucleotides are TGTGCCAGCGCCGACAGGGGAAACCACGAGCAGTACTTC. Translation gives CASADRGNHEQYF.

The chain links TRBV5-1 to TRBJ2-7; TRBD1 might be the D (6 bases). Trimming cost V 4 bases and J 2 bases, with 19 bases left between them. Per the germline V gene, CDR1 is SGHRS and CDR2 is YFSETQ. CDR3 length: 16 amino acids. The CDR3 protein is CASSHGADRTTYEQYF. The CDR3 DNA is TGCGCCAGCAGCCATGGGGCGGACAGAACTACCTACGAGCAGTACTTC.

This chain joins TRBV9 and TRBJ2-6; 10 nucleotides match TRBD1. CDR1 SGDLS and CDR2 YYNGEE come from the germline V gene. CDR3 length: 18 residues. The V gene end was trimmed by 2 bases and the J gene end by 0 bases; junction bases not matched to a gene: 5. CDR3 loop: CASSVGTGASSGANVLTF. Here the CDR3 DNA reads TGTGCCAGCAGCGTGGGGACAGGGGCGAGCTCTGGGGCCAACGTCCTGACTTTC.

This chain links TRBV29-1 with TRBJ1-6, with TRBD1 as a possible D gene (5 bases). This CDR3 has 18 residues. Germline CDR1 and CDR2: SQVTM and ANQGSEA. The germline V and J ends were trimmed by 3 bases and 0 bases, with 18 bases remaining between them. The CDR3 loop is CSVDSTAGSSSYNSPLHF. In DNA form, the CDR3 reads TGCAGCGTTGACTCGACAGCCGGATCAAGCTCCTATAATTCACCCCTCCACTTT.

The chain has TRBV7-2 and TRBJ2-3; tentative D call: TRBD2 (5 bases). Per the germline V gene, CDR1 is SGHTA and CDR2 is FQGNSA. Trimming took off 1 base at V and 5 bases at J, with 7 bases between the two ends. The CDR3 is 13 residues long. CDR3 sequence: CASSLVRGDTQYF. The CDR3 nucleotides are TGTGCCAGCAGCTTAGTTCGGGGAGATACGCAGTATTTT.

This chain links TRBV19 with TRBJ2-1, with a possible D match to TRBD1 (5 bases). Looked up from germline, CDR1 is LNHDA and CDR2 is SQIVND (reference sequence). This CDR3 spans 12 amino acids. V was clipped by 2 bases and J by 8 bases, with 7 bases between them. CDR3 protein: CASSIRGDEQFF. The CDR3 DNA reads TGTGCCAGTAGTATAAGGGGCGATGAGCAGTTCTTC.

This chain joins TRBV9 and TRBJ2-3, with TRBD2 matching over 9 bases. J gave up 6 bases and V 0 bases, and 5 bases lay outside the gene matches. CDR3 length: 15 amino acids. Per germline, CDR1 SGDLS and CDR2 YYNGEE. CDR3 sequence reads: CASSVEAGGRDTQYF. Written as DNA, the CDR3 is TGTGCCAGCAGCGTAGAGGCGGGAGGGCGGGATACGCAGTATTTT.

This chain links TRBV7-6 with TRBJ2-5, with TRBD2 matching 7 bases. With V trimmed by 5 bases and J by 12 bases, 18 bases remained unmatched. This CDR3 is built from 15 residues. The germline CDR1 and CDR2 sequences are SGHVS and FNYEAQ. CDR3: CASSASTSSTRIEYF. CDR3 coding DNA: TGTGCCAGCAGCGCTTCGACTAGCTCAACCCGTATTGAGTACTTC.

This chain links TRBV6-1 with TRBJ2-7; TRBD2 might be the D (5 bases). The CDR3 extends over 15 amino acids. V was shortened by 2 bases and J by 5 bases, with 16 bases between the two germline ends. CDR1 is MNHNS and CDR2 is SASEGT in the germline V gene. The CDR3 sequence: CASSETASTLDEQYF. The CDR3 DNA reads as TGTGCCAGCAGTGAAACGGCTAGCACGCTCGACGAGCAGTACTTC.

CDR3: CASSLFGGQEQYF. As DNA, the CDR3 is TGTGCCAGCAGCTTGTTCGGGGGGCAAGAGCAGTACTTC. The chain is built from TRBV5-6 and TRBJ2-7, with D possibly TRBD2 on 7 matching bases. The CDR3 is 13 amino acids. Trimming removed 1 base from V and 7 bases from J, with 12 bases in between. In germline, CDR1 is SGHDT, CDR2 YYEEEE.

The chain links TRBV10-3 to TRBJ1-5; 7 nucleotides line up with TRBD1. This CDR3 has 18 amino acids. V lost 6 bases to trimming and J lost 0 bases; unmatched junction nucleotides: 14. Germline V gene data show CDR1 as ENHRY and CDR2 as SYGVKD. CDR3 sequence (DNA): TGTGCCATCAGCGACGATCACTCCGGGACAGATAGCAATCAGCCCCAGCATTTT. This translates into CAISDDHSGTDSNQPQHF.

J is TRBJ2-5 and V is TRBV7-3; 7 positions agree with TRBD1. Losses at the gene ends were 5 bases for V and 4 bases for J; bases not matched to a gene: 4. This CDR3 spans 13 amino acids. Germline CDR1 is SGHTA and CDR2 is FQGTGA. CDR3 DNA: TGTGCCAGCAGCCCCCGGACAGGAGAGACCCAGTACTTC. It encodes CASSPRTGETQYF.

The chain joins TRBV5-8 to TRBJ2-7, with 14 bases fitting TRBD2. After removal of 4 bases from V and 5 bases from J, the junction contained 8 bases not matched to a gene. The CDR3 totals 16 residues. Germline V lookup: CDR1 SGHTS, CDR2 YDEGEE. The CDR3 here is CASSRLAGGLGDEQYF. CDR3 sequence (DNA): TGTGCCAGCAGCAGACTAGCGGGAGGGCTCGGGGACGAGCAGTACTTC.

V and J are TRBV2 and TRBJ2-7; 7 nucleotides agree with TRBD1. This CDR3 is built from 15 residues. Germline values: CDR1 SNHLY, CDR2 FYNNEI. V lost 7 bases and J lost 2; bases outside the gene matches: 11. The chain's CDR3 is CASTPRRQGTYEQYF. The CDR3 DNA reads as TGTGCCAGCACCCCGAGGAGACAGGGAACCTACGAGCAGTACTTC.